This T cell receptor beta chain is drawn from a study of blood T cell repertoires in COVID-19. V was clipped by 6 bases and J by 0 bases, with 9 bases between them. The CDR3 sequence is 13 residues long. Germline V gene sequence: CDR1 SGHDT, CDR2 YYEEEE. Produced via immunoSEQ multiplex PCR; TCRdb's table is partial and in-frame only. The sample shows 140,000 to 150,000 clones, roughly 87% of them seen only once. The specimen sequenced was peripheral blood. The chain couples TRBV5-6 to TRBJ1-1, with D uncertain. This clonotype originated in a woman aged 50 to 60 with acute or convalescent COVID-19. The CDR3 sequence is CASIRGLNTEAFF. CDR3 nucleotide sequence: TGTGCCAGCATCCGAGGGCTGAACACTGAAGCTTTCTTT.